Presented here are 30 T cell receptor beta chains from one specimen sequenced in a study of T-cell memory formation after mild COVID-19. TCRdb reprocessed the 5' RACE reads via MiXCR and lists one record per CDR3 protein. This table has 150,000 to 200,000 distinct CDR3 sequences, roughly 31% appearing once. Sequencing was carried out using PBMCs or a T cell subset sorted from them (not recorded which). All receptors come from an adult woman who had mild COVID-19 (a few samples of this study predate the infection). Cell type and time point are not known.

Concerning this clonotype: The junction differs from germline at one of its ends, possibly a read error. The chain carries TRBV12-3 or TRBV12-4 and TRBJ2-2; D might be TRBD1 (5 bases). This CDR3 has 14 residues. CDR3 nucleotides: TGTGCCAGTAGTTCACAGGAGAACACCGGGGAGCTGTTTTTT. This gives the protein CASSSQENTGELFF.

This CDR3 reads CATSDSGLANEQFF. The CDR3 DNA reads TGTGCCACCAGTGACTCGGGACTGGCGAATGAGCAGTTCTTC. The rearrangement uses TRBV24-1 and TRBJ2-1; maybe TRBD2 (6 bases). The CDR3 is made up of 14 amino acids. V lost 4 bases and J lost 7, with 13 bases in between. Germline CDR1 KGHDR, CDR2 SFDVKD.

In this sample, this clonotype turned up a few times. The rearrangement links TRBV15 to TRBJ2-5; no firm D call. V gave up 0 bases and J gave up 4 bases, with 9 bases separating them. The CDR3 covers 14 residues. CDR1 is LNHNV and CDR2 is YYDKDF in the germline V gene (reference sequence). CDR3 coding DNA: TGTGCCACCAGCAGAGATCTGGGGTCAGAGACCCAGTACTTC. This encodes CATSRDLGSETQYF.

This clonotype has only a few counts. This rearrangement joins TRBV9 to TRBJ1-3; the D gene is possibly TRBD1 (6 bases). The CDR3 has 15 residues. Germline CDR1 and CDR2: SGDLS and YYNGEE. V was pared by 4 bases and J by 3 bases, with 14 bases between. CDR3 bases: TGTGCCAGCAGCCTCCGGGGGGCTTATGGAAACACCATATATTTT. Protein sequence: CASSLRGAYGNTIYF.

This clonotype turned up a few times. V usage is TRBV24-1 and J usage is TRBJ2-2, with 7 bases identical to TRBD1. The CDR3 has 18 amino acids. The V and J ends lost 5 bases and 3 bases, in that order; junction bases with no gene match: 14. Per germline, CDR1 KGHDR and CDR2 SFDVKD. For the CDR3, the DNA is TGTGCCACCAGTGCCCTGCCCAAGACAGGGACGTACACCGGGGAGCTGTTTTTT. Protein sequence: CATSALPKTGTYTGELFF.

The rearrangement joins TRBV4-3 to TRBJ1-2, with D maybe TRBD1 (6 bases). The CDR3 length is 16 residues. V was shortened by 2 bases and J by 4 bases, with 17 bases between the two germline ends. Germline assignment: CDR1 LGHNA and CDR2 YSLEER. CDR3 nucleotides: TGCGCCAGCAGCCAACGAAGGGGGGAATGGGGCTATGGCTACACCTTC. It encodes CASSQRRGEWGYGYTF.

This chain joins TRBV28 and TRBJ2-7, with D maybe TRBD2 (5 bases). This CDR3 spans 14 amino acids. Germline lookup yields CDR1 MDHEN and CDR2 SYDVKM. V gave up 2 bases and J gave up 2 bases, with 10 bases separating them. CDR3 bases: TGTGCCAGCAGTTTAGAGGGCACCCCCTACGAGCAGTACTTC. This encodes CASSLEGTPYEQYF.

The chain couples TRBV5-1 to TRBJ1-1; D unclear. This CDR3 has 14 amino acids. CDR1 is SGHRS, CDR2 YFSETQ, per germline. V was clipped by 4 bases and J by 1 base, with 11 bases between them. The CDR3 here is CASSPNAANTEAFF. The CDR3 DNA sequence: TGCGCCAGCAGCCCCAATGCGGCGAACACTGAAGCTTTCTTT.

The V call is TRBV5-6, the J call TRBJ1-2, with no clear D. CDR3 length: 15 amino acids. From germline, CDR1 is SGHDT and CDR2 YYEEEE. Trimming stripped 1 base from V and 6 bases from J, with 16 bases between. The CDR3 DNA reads TGTGCCAGCAGCTTGTCCGCTGGGAAGAGGGATGGCTACACCTTC. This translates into CASSLSAGKRDGYTF.

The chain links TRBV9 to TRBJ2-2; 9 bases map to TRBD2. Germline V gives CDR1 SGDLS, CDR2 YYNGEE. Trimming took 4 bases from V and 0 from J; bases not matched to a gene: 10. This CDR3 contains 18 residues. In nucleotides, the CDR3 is TGTGCCAGCAGCCTCAGCCTGGGCGGGAGGGCGAACACCGGGGAGCTGTTTTTT. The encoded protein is CASSLSLGGRANTGELFF.

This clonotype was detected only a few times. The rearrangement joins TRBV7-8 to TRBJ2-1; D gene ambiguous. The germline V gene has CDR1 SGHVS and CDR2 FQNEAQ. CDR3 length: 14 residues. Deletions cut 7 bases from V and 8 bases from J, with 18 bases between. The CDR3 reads CASTPMGRPDEQFF. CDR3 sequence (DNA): TGTGCCAGCACCCCTATGGGTAGGCCCGATGAGCAGTTCTTC.

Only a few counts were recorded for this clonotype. The CDR3 DNA reads as TGCGCCAGCAGCCAAGATCCGGGACTAGCGGGAGCTCAGACCCAGTACTTC. This gives the protein CASSQDPGLAGAQTQYF. The chain combines TRBV4-3 with TRBJ2-5; TRBD2 matches 14 bases. V lost 0 bases to trimming and J lost 6 bases; unmatched junction nucleotides: 6. There are 17 residues in the CDR3. Germline V CDR1 and CDR2: LGHNA, YSLEER.

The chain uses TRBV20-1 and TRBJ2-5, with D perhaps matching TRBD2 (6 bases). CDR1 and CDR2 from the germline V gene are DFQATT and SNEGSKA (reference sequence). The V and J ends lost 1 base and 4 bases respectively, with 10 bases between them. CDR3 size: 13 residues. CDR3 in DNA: TGCAGTGCTAGAGTGGGGGGAACAGAGACCCAGTACTTC. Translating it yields CSARVGGTETQYF.

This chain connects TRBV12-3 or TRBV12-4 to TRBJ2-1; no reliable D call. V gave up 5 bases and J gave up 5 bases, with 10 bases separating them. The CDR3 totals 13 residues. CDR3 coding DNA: TGTGCCAGCAGTCCCGAATGGGACAATGAGCAGTTCTTC. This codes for CASSPEWDNEQFF.

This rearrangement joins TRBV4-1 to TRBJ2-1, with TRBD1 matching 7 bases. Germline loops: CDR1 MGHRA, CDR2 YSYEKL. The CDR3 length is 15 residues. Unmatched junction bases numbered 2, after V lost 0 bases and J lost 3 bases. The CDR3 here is CASSQDWTGYNEQFF. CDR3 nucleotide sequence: TGCGCCAGCAGCCAAGACTGGACAGGCTACAATGAGCAGTTCTTC.

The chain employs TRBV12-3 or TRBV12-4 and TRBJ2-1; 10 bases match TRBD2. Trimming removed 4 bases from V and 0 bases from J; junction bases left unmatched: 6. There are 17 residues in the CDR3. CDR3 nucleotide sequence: TGTGCCAGCAGTTCGGGTAGCGGGAGGACCTCCTACAATGAGCAGTTCTTC. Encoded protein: CASSSGSGRTSYNEQFF.

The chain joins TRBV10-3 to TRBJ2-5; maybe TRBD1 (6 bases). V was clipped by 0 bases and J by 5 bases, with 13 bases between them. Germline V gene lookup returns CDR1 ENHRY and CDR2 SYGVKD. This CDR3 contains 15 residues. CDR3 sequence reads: CAISESWGPSETQYF. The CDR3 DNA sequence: TGTGCCATCAGTGAGTCGTGGGGGCCCTCGGAGACCCAGTACTTC.

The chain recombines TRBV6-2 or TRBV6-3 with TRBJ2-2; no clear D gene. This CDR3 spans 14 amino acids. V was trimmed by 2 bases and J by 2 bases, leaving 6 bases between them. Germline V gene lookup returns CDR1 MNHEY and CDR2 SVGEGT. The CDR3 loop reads CASSYRPNTGELFF. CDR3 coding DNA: TGTGCCAGCAGTTACCGACCCAACACCGGGGAGCTGTTTTTT.

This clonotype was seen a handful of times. The CDR3 DNA is TGCGCCAGCAGCTTTTGGGAGACAGATACGCAGTATTTT. It codes for CASSFWETDTQYF. V is TRBV5-1 and J is TRBJ2-3; weak D call: TRBD2 (5 bases). Between the trimmed V and J ends, which lost 2 bases and 3 bases, there was a span of 7 bases. CDR1 is SGHRS and CDR2 is YFSETQ in the germline V gene. This CDR3 is 13 amino acids long. Full variable domain (remainder filled in from reference TRBV5-1 and TRBJ2-3): KAGVTQTPRYLIKTRGQQVTLSCSPISGHRSVSWYQQTPGQGLQFLFEYFSETQRNKGNFPGRFSGRQFSNSRSEMNVSTLELGDSALYLCASSFWETDTQYFGPGTRLTVL.

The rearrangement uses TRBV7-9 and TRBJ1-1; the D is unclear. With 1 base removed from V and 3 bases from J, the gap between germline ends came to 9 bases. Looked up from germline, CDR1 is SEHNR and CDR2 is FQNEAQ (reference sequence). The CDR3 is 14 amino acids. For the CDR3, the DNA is TGTGCCAGCAGCTTAGAGGGAGCGGACACTGAAGCTTTCTTT. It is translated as CASSLEGADTEAFF.

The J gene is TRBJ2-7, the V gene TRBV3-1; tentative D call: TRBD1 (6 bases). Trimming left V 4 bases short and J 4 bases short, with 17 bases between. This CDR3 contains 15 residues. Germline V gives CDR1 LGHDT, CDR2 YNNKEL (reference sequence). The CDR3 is CASSRRADRGYEQYF. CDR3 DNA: TGTGCCAGCAGCCGCCGGGCGGACAGAGGGTACGAGCAGTACTTC.

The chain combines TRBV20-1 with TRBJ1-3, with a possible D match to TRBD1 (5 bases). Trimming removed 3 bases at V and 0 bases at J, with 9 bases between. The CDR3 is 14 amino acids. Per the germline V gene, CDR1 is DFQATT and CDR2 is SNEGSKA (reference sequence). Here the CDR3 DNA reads TGCAGTGCTAGGCGGGGGGACTCTGGAAACACCATATATTTT. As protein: CSARRGDSGNTIYF.

Here the CDR3 reads CASSTPQGGNPNTGELFF. The CDR3 nucleotides are TGTGCCAGCAGCACTCCTCAGGGAGGGAACCCGAACACCGGGGAGCTGTTTTTT. The chain carries TRBV11-3 and TRBJ2-2; 7 positions agree with TRBD2. Trimming removed 5 bases from V and 0 bases from J; junction bases left unmatched: 12. Germline loops: CDR1 SGHNT, CDR2 YENEEA. CDR3 length: 18 residues. The full variable domain, in which reference TRBV11-3 and TRBJ2-2 provide the parts outside the CDR3, is EAGVVQSPRYKIIEKKQPVAFWCNPISGHNTLYWYLQNLGQGPELLIRYENEEAVDDSQLPKDRFSAERLKGVDSTLKIQPAELGDSAVYLCASSTPQGGNPNTGELFFGEGSRLTVL.

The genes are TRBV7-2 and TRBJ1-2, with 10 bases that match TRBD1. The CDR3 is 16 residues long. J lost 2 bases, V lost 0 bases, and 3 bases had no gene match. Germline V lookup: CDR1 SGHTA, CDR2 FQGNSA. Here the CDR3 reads CASSLAVTGGNYGYTF. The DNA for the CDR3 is TGTGCCAGCAGCTTAGCGGTGACAGGGGGCAACTATGGCTACACCTTC.

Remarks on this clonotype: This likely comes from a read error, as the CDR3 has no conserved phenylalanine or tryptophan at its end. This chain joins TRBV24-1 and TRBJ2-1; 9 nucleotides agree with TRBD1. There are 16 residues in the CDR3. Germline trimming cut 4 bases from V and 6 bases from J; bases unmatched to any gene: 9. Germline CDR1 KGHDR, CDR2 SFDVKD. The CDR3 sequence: CATSDPGTGKGNEQFL. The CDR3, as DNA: TGTGCCACCAGTGACCCCGGGACAGGGAAGGGCAATGAGCAGTTCTTA.

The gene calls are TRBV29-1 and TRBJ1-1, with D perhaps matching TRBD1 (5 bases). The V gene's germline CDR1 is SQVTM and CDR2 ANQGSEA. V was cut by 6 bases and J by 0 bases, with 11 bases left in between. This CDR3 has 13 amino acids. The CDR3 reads CSVEGRMNTEAFF. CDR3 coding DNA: TGCAGCGTCGAGGGACGGATGAACACTGAAGCTTTCTTT.

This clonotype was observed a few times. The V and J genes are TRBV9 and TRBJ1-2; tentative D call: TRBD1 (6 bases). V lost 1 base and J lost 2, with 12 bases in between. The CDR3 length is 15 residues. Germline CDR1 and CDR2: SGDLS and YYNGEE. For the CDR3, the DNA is TGTGCCAGCAGCGTAAGTGGGACATCGAACTATGGCTACACCTTC. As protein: CASSVSGTSNYGYTF.

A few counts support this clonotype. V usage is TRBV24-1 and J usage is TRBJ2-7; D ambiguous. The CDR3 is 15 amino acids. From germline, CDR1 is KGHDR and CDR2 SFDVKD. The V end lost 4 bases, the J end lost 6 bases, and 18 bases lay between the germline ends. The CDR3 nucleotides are TGTGCCACCAGTGACCCCGGTGGTACTCTTGGCGAGCAGTACTTC. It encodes CATSDPGGTLGEQYF.

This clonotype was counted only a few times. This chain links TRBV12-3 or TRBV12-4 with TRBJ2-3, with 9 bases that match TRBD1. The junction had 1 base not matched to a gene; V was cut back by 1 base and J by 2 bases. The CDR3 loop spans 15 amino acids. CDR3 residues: CASSLGQGVTDTQYF. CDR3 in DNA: TGTGCCAGCAGTTTAGGACAGGGGGTCACAGATACGCAGTATTTT.

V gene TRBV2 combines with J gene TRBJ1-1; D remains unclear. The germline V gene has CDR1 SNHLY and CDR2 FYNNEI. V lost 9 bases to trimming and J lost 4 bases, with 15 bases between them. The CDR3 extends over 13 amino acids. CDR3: CARRDGRGTEAFF. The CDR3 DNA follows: TGTGCCAGAAGAGACGGCCGGGGCACTGAAGCTTTCTTT.